Below, 28 T cell receptor beta chains from the same sample are listed, as sequenced in a study of human T cells and chemical hapten exposure. TCRdb re-called the RACE reads with MiXCR, one entry per CDR3 protein. The sample has fewer than 300,000 distinct CDR3 sequences; roughly 8.9% are singletons. Time point: pre-sensitization, week 0. Treatment here: therapeutic diphenylcyclopropenone sensitization with weekly scalp DPC. Here the sequenced sample was whole blood, taken in connection with sensitization to the hapten diphenylcyclopropenone (DPC). Source of these receptors: a middle-aged woman with alopecia areata. Some clones in this sample may be carry-over from other donors' samples.

This clonotype was counted only a few times. The chain has TRBV27 and TRBJ1-2, with D possibly being TRBD1 (6 bases). Trimming left V 5 bases short and J 0 bases short, with 10 bases between. In germline, CDR1 is MNHEY, CDR2 SMNVEV (reference sequence). This CDR3 spans 14 amino acids. The CDR3 reads CASSAGAANYGYTF. The CDR3 DNA is TGTGCCAGCAGTGCAGGGGCAGCTAACTATGGCTACACCTTC.

This clonotype was detected a few times. The chain employs TRBV29-1 and TRBJ2-1; D is unclear. V was clipped by 7 bases and J by 5 bases, with 12 bases between them. The CDR3 consists of 12 residues. The germline CDR1 and CDR2 sequences are SQVTM and ANQGSEA. The CDR3 is CSANPANNEQFF. CDR3 DNA: TGCAGCGCTAACCCTGCCAACAATGAGCAGTTCTTC.

Here the CDR3 reads CASSLASGRALADTQYF. Here the CDR3 DNA reads TGTGCCAGCAGCTTAGCTAGCGGGAGGGCCCTAGCAGATACGCAGTATTTT. V and J are TRBV7-2 and TRBJ2-3, with 11 bases matching TRBD2. The V segment lost 0 bases and the J segment 4 bases; nucleotides outside the gene matches: 6. CDR3 length: 17 amino acids. Germline CDR1 and CDR2: SGHTA and FQGNSA.

The genes are TRBV7-2 and TRBJ2-2; 8 nucleotides align to TRBD2. V was clipped by 4 bases and J by 5 bases; unmatched bases: 3. This CDR3 region has 14 residues. From germline, CDR1 is SGHTA and CDR2 FQGNSA. As DNA, the CDR3 is TGTGCCAGCAGCTCCGGGACTAGTACCGGGGAGCTGTTTTTT. Protein: CASSSGTSTGELFF. Together with reference TRBV7-2 and TRBJ2-2, the CDR3 gives the full variable domain: GAGVSQSPSNKVTEKGKDVELRCDPISGHTALYWYRQSLGQGLEFLIYFQGNSAPDKSGLPSDRFSAERTGGSVSTLTIQRTQQEDSAVYLCASSSGTSTGELFFGEGSRLTVL.

This clonotype has more than one count but fewer than ten. The chain carries TRBV20-1 and TRBJ1-2; TRBD1 matches 8 bases. Germline-derived CDR1 and CDR2 are DFQATT and SNEGSKA (reference sequence). This CDR3 has 13 residues. V shed 3 bases, J shed 4 bases, and the junction held 4 bases outside the gene matches. The CDR3 protein is CSASPGGVYGYTF. DNA for the CDR3: TGCAGTGCTAGTCCAGGGGGCGTCTATGGCTACACCTTC.

This clonotype was detected only a few times. The chain joins TRBV15 to TRBJ2-4, with 9 positions matching TRBD2. The CDR3 consists of 17 residues. V was clipped by 0 bases and J by 2 bases; unmatched bases: 5. Germline V gene data show CDR1 as LNHNV and CDR2 as YYDKDF (reference sequence). The CDR3 reads CATSRDSGSVTKNIQYF. CDR3 nucleotides: TGTGCCACCAGCAGAGATAGCGGGAGCGTAACCAAAAACATTCAGTACTTC.

This clonotype came up a few times. The chain uses TRBV3-1 and TRBJ1-2; tentative D call: TRBD1 (5 bases). The V gene lost 2 bases and the J gene lost 6 bases, with 16 bases spanning the gap. Looked up from germline, CDR1 is LGHDT and CDR2 is YNNKEL (reference sequence). CDR3 length: 15 residues. This CDR3 reads CASSQLWDVEHGYTF. CDR3 DNA sequence: TGTGCCAGCAGCCAACTATGGGACGTAGAACATGGCTACACCTTC.

This chain uses TRBV28 with TRBJ1-4, with TRBD1 matching over 11 bases. This CDR3 has 16 amino acids. From germline, CDR1 is MDHEN and CDR2 SYDVKM. The ends lost 5 bases at V and 4 bases at J; junction bases unmatched: 6. Here the CDR3 reads CASSPTGTGGNEKLFF. CDR3 in DNA: TGTGCCAGCAGTCCAACCGGGACAGGGGGTAATGAAAAACTGTTTTTT.

This clonotype has only a few counts. The V call is TRBV7-2, the J call TRBJ2-1; either TRBD1 or TRBD2 may fit D (6 bases each). The CDR3 contains 16 residues. Germline lookup yields CDR1 SGHTA and CDR2 FQGNSA. Trimming pared 0 bases from V and 8 bases from J, leaving 17 bases between. DNA of the CDR3: TGTGCCAGCAGCTTAGCGGGGGGCGGAAGAAGCGATGAGCAGTTCTTC. This codes for CASSLAGGGRSDEQFF.

At least ten counts were recorded for this clonotype. CDR3 DNA sequence: TGTGCCAGCAGTACCGGGGGGAGCTCCTACAATGAGCAGTTCTTC. Its protein product is CASSTGGSSYNEQFF. The J gene is TRBJ2-1, the V gene TRBV12-3 or TRBV12-4; 7 bases fit TRBD2. The CDR3 loop spans 15 amino acids. The junction had 4 bases not matched to a gene; V was cut back by 5 bases and J by 0 bases.

There are a few counts of this clonotype. The V gene is TRBV12-3 or TRBV12-4, the J gene TRBJ2-7; 7 bases are shared with TRBD2. The CDR3 covers 15 residues. Trimming removed 1 base from V and 0 bases from J; junction bases left unmatched: 3. In nucleotides, the CDR3 is TGTGCCAGCAGTTTAGTAGCGGGTCTCTCCTACGAGCAGTACTTC. Its protein product is CASSLVAGLSYEQYF.

In its sample, this clonotype was seen a few times. The genes are TRBV27 and TRBJ2-7; D is perhaps TRBD2 (5 bases). V lost 1 base and J lost 0, with 16 bases in between. CDR3 size: 17 residues. Germline V gene data show CDR1 as MNHEY and CDR2 as SMNVEV (reference sequence). Here the CDR3 reads CASSLWGSGSVSYEQYF. The CDR3 region has the DNA TGTGCCAGCAGTTTATGGGGTTCGGGGTCCGTCTCCTACGAGCAGTACTTC.

This sequence joins TRBV6-5 and TRBJ2-3; D unclear. CDR3 length: 14 amino acids. V dropped 5 bases and J dropped 0 bases, with 9 bases sitting between them. Germline lookup yields CDR1 MNHEY and CDR2 SVGAGI. CDR3 nucleotides: TGTGCCAGCAGTCGGAGCCGAAGCACAGATACGCAGTATTTT. This translates into CASSRSRSTDTQYF.

This clonotype was seen a few times. The rearrangement joins TRBV5-5 to TRBJ2-1; 11 bases match TRBD2. This CDR3 is built from 15 residues. V was clipped by 3 bases and J by 7 bases; unmatched bases: 6. The germline gives CDR1 SGHKS, CDR2 YYEKEE (reference sequence). CDR3 coding DNA: TGTGCCAGCAGCTCCCTGACTAGCGGGATAAATGAGCAGTTCTTC. This gives the protein CASSSLTSGINEQFF.

This clonotype has more than one count but fewer than ten. The rearrangement joins TRBV14 to TRBJ2-1; D not resolved. Trimming took 2 bases from V and 8 from J, leaving 13 bases between them. Germline-derived CDR1 and CDR2 are SGHDN and FVKESK. This CDR3 has 14 amino acids. CDR3 nucleotide sequence: TGTGCCAGCAGCCAACGTCTTAGGGTCGATGAGCAGTTCTTC. As protein: CASSQRLRVDEQFF.

At least ten counts were recorded for this clonotype. The chain joins TRBV20-1 to TRBJ1-5; 8 bases are shared with TRBD1. Germline V CDR1 and CDR2: DFQATT, SNEGSKA (reference sequence). The CDR3 has 13 residues. J was trimmed by 4 bases and V by 5 bases; bases with no gene match: 4. The CDR3 nucleotides read TGCAGTGCTCCGGGACAGGTAAATCAGCCCCAGCATTTT. It specifies CSAPGQVNQPQHF.

This clonotype was counted between two and nine times. This chain links TRBV6-7 with TRBJ2-3; TRBD2 matches at 14 bases. TRBV6-7 is identified as an open reading frame with a role that is uncertain. Trimming at V came to 2 bases and at J to 4 bases, leaving 14 bases not matched to a gene. This CDR3 contains 20 residues. The CDR3 sequence is CASSYPRTSGRPSAPDTQYF. CDR3 bases: TGTGCCAGCAGTTACCCGAGGACTAGCGGGAGGCCATCGGCACCAGATACGCAGTATTTT.

This clonotype turned up a few times. The genes are TRBV7-2 and TRBJ2-1; 8 bases fit TRBD2. V shed 1 base, J shed 6 bases, and the junction held 8 bases outside the gene matches. CDR1 is SGHTA and CDR2 is FQGNSA in the germline V gene. The CDR3 spans 16 residues. The CDR3 region is CASSLVSGLDANEQFF. DNA of the CDR3: TGTGCCAGCAGCTTAGTATCGGGACTAGACGCCAATGAGCAGTTCTTC.

The gene calls are TRBV7-9 and TRBJ2-5; no clear D. The germline V gene encodes CDR1 SEHNR and CDR2 FQNEAQ (reference sequence). V lost 5 bases, J lost 5 bases, and 12 bases lay in between. This CDR3 is built from 13 residues. As DNA, the CDR3 is TGTGCCAGCAGCGTAGTATTACCGGAGACCCAGTACTTC. Protein: CASSVVLPETQYF.

There are a few counts of this clonotype. The chain is built from TRBV7-2 and TRBJ2-3; 7 bases map to TRBD2. V was clipped by 5 bases and J by 1 base; unmatched bases: 9. This CDR3 has 16 residues. Germline V gene sequence: CDR1 SGHTA, CDR2 FQGNSA. The CDR3 loop is CASSLTTLAGTDTQYF. The CDR3 DNA follows: TGTGCCAGCAGCCTCACGACCCTAGCGGGCACAGATACGCAGTATTTT.

This clonotype was seen many times. This rearrangement joins TRBV7-2 to TRBJ2-5; 8 bases fit TRBD1. Germline lookup yields CDR1 SGHTA and CDR2 FQGNSA. CDR3 size: 13 residues. V lost 5 bases to trimming and J lost 4 bases; unmatched junction nucleotides: 3. This CDR3 is CASSPDRGETQYF. CDR3 DNA: TGTGCCAGCAGCCCCGACAGGGGAGAGACCCAGTACTTC. Full variable domain (rest looked up from reference TRBV7-2 and TRBJ2-5): GAGVSQSPSNKVTEKGKDVELRCDPISGHTALYWYRQSLGQGLEFLIYFQGNSAPDKSGLPSDRFSAERTGGSVSTLTIQRTQQEDSAVYLCASSPDRGETQYFGPGTRLLVL.

This clonotype was seen ten or more times. V is TRBV29-1 and J is TRBJ1-2, with TRBD1 matching 7 bases. Germline V gene lookup returns CDR1 SQVTM and CDR2 ANQGSEA. The length of the CDR3 is 12 residues. After removal of 4 bases from V and 4 bases from J, the junction contained 3 bases not matched to a gene. In DNA form, the CDR3 reads TGCAGCGTTGTCTCAGGGGGCTATGGCTACACCTTC. It is translated as CSVVSGGYGYTF.

This clonotype came up many times. This chain joins TRBV12-3 or TRBV12-4 and TRBJ2-2; 12 positions agree with TRBD2. This CDR3 region has 17 residues. V dropped 2 bases and J dropped 2; count of bases not matched to a gene: 3. As DNA, the CDR3 is TGTGCCAGCAGTTTACCCGGACTAGCGGGAAACACCGGGGAGCTGTTTTTT. Encoded protein: CASSLPGLAGNTGELFF.

The chain links TRBV3-1 to TRBJ1-2, with a tentative D call TRBD1 (6 bases). The V gene lost 1 base and the J gene lost 6 bases, with 15 bases spanning the gap. The CDR3 is 15 residues long. Germline V lookup: CDR1 LGHDT, CDR2 YNNKEL (reference sequence). CDR3 bases: TGTGCCAGCAGCCAAGTCCCACAGGGTTCGGATGGCTACACCTTC. Translating gives CASSQVPQGSDGYTF.

This clonotype was found a few times. The chain carries TRBV10-3 and TRBJ2-3; D unclear. Germline V gene lookup returns CDR1 ENHRY and CDR2 SYGVKD. The CDR3 length is 14 residues. Trimming took 7 bases from V and 1 from J, leaving 12 bases between them. CDR3 sequence: CAINSGSRTDTQYF. The DNA for the CDR3 is TGTGCCATCAATTCAGGCTCCCGCACAGATACGCAGTATTTT.

This chain joins TRBV6-2 or TRBV6-3 and TRBJ2-3; the match to TRBD2 covers 7 bases. CDR1 is MNHEY and CDR2 is SVGEGT in the germline V gene. V trimming: 7 bases; J trimming: 2 bases; junction bases outside the gene matches: 9. This CDR3 comprises 15 residues. Here the CDR3 reads CASKGWGGPTDTQYF. CDR3 nucleotide sequence: TGTGCCAGCAAAGGATGGGGGGGTCCCACAGATACGCAGTATTTT.

This clonotype was counted a few times. V is TRBV20-1 and J is TRBJ2-7; TRBD1 aligns across 9 bases. CDR3 length equals 16 residues. Trimming at V came to 5 bases and at J to 0 bases, leaving 11 bases not matched to a gene. The germline gives CDR1 DFQATT, CDR2 SNEGSKA (reference sequence). CDR3 DNA: TGCAGTGCTCTCCCTCGGACAGGGGCGAGCTCCTACGAGCAGTACTTC. Amino acid sequence: CSALPRTGASSYEQYF.

The chain uses TRBV2 and TRBJ2-5; D is uncertain. This CDR3 comprises 12 residues. V was shortened by 7 bases and J by 4 bases, with 10 bases between the two germline ends. Germline lookup yields CDR1 SNHLY and CDR2 FYNNEI. This CDR3 reads CASTFQRETQYF. The CDR3 DNA reads TGTGCCAGCACCTTTCAGCGAGAGACCCAGTACTTC.